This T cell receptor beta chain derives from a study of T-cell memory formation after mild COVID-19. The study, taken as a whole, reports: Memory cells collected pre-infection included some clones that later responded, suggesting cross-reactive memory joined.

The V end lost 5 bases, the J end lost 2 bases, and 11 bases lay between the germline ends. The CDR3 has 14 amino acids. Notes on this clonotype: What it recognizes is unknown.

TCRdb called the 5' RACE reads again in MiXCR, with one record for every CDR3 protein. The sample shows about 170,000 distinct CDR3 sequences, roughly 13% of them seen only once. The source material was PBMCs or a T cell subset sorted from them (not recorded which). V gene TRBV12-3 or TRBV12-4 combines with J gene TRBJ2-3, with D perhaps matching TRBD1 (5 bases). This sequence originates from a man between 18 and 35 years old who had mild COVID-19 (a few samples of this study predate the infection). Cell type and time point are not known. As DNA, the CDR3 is TGTGCCAGCAGTACAAACAGGATCACAGATACGCAGTATTTT. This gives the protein CASSTNRITDTQYF.